This T cell receptor (beta chain) was captured by sequencing in a study of blood T cell repertoires in COVID-19. Background on the study: There were acute and convalescent COVID-19 samples, and they came from the United States, Italy and Spain.

The participants were between about 18 and 90 years old and came from some 23 US areas. Donors in Cohort 3 counted as recovered after two negative PCRs, clearance, or symptom resolution. The length of the CDR3 is 16 residues. V lost 0 bases, J lost 7 bases, and 15 bases lay in between. Per germline, CDR1 SEHNR and CDR2 FQNEAQ (reference sequence). Profiled with immunoSEQ multiplex PCR; TCRdb holds only in-frame clones, not every one. The sample carries about 200,000 clones, about 80% recorded once. The V gene is TRBV7-9, the J gene TRBJ1-4, with D perhaps TRBD1 (5 bases). The sequenced sample consisted of PBMCs or T cells enriched from blood (not recorded which). The receptor was isolated from a man aged 40-49 years who had recovered from COVID-19. The DNA of the CDR3 is TGTGCCAGCAGCTTAGCGCTCAGGGTTTTTGGTGAAAAACTGTTTTTT. Residues: CASSLALRVFGEKLFF.